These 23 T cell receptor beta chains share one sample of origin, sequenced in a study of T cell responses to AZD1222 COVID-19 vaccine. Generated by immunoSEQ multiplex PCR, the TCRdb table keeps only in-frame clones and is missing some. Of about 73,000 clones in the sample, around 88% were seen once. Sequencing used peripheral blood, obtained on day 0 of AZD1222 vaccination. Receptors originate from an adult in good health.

CDR3 nucleotide sequence: TGTGCCAGCAGCTTAAGGATCGAGGATTGGGACAGGGTTTCCTACGAGCAGTACTTC. Translated, it gives CASSLRIEDWDRVSYEQYF. The chain is built from TRBV11-2 and TRBJ2-7; TRBD1 agrees at 9 bases. The CDR3 is 19 residues long. Germline V gives CDR1 SGHAT, CDR2 FQNNGV. V shed 2 bases, J shed 1 base, and the junction held 15 bases outside the gene matches.

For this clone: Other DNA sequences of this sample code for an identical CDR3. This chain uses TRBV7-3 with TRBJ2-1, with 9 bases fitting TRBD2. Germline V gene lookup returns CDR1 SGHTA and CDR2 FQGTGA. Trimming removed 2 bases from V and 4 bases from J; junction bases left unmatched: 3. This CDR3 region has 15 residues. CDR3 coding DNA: TGTGCCAGCAGCTTAGGGCTAGCGGGGTACAATGAGCAGTTCTTC. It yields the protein CASSLGLAGYNEQFF.

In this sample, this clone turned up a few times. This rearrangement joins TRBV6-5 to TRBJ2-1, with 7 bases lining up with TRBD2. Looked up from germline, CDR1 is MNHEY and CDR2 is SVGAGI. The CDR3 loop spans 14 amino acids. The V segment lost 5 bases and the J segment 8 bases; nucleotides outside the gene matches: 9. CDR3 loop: CASSRLASRHEQFF. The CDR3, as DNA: TGTGCCAGCAGTCGACTAGCTTCAAGGCATGAGCAGTTCTTC.

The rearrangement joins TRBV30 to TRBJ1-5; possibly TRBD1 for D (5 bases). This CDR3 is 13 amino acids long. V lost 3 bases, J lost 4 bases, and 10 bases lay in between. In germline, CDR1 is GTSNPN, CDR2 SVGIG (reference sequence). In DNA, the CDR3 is TGTGCCTGGAGCCGGACACATAATCAGCCCCAGCATTTT. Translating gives CAWSRTHNQPQHF.

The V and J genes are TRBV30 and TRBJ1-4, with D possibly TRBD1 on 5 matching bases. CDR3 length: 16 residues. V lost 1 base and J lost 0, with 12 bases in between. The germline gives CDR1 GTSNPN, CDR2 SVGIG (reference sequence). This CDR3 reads CAWSDPGRATNEKLFF. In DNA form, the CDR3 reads TGTGCCTGGAGTGACCCGGGGCGGGCAACTAATGAAAAACTGTTTTTT.

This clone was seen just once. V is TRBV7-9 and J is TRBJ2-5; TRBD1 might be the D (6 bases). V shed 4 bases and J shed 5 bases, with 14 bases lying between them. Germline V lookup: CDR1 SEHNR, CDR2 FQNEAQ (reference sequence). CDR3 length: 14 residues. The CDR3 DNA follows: TGTGCCAGCAGCTCCATAACAGGGTACGAGACCCAGTACTTC. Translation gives CASSSITGYETQYF.

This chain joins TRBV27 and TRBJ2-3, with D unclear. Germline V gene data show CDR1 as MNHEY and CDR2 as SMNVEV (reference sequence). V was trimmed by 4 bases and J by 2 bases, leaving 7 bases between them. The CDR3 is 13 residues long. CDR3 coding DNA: TGTGCCAGCAGTTCACCCTTCACAGATACGCAGTATTTT. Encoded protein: CASSSPFTDTQYF.

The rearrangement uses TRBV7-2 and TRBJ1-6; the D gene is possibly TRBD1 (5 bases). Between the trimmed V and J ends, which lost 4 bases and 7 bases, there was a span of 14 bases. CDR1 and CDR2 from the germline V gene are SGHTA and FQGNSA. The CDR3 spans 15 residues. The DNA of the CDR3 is TGTGCCAGCAGCTCACTGGGGCACCACAATTCACCCCTCCACTTT. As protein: CASSSLGHHNSPLHF.

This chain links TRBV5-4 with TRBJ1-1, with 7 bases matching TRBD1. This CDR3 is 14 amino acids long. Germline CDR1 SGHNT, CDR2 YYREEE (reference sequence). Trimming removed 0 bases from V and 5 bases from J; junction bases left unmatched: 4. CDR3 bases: TGTGCCAGCAGCTTGGAGCAGGGGGTGACTGAAGCTTTCTTT. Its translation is CASSLEQGVTEAFF.

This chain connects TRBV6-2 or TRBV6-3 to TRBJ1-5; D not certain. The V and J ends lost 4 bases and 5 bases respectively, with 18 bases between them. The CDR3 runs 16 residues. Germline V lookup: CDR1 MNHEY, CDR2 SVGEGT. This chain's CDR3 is CASSFGQSILYQPQHF. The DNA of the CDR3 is TGTGCCAGCAGTTTTGGGCAGTCGATTCTTTATCAGCCCCAGCATTTT.

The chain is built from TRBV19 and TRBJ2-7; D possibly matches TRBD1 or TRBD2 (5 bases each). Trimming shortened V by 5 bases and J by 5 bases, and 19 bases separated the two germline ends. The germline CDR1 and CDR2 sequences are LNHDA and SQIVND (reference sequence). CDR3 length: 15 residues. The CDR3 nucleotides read TGTGCCAGTAGTCTTGTTTCAGGGAGTCACCACGAGCAGTACTTC. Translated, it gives CASSLVSGSHHEQYF.

This CDR3 reads CASSFTGTLREQYF. The CDR3 bases are TGTGCCAGCAGTTTTACCGGGACCCTGCGCGAGCAGTACTTC. This sequence joins TRBV28 and TRBJ2-7; D tentatively fits TRBD1 or TRBD2 (5 bases each). The CDR3 contains 14 residues. Germline V CDR1 and CDR2: MDHEN, SYDVKM. Trimming shortened V by 3 bases and J by 6 bases, and 15 bases separated the two germline ends.

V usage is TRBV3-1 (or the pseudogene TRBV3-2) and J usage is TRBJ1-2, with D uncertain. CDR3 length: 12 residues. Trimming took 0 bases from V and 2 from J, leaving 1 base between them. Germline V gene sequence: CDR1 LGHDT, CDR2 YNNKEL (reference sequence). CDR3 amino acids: CASSQENYGYTF. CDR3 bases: TGTGCCAGCAGCCAAGAGAACTATGGCTACACCTTC.

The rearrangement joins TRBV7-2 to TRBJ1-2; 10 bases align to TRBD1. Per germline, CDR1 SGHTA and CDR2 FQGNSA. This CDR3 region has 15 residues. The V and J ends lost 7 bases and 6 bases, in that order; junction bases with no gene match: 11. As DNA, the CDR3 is TGTGCCAGCATCATGGACAGGGGGTCGCTTGATGGCTACACCTTC. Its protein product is CASIMDRGSLDGYTF.

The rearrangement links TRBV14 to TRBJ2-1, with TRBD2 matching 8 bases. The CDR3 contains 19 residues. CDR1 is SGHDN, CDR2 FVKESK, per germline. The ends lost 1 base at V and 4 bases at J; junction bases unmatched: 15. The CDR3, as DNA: TGTGCCAGCAGCCAAGGATCATTAGCGGGAAACCTCAAATACAATGAGCAGTTCTTC. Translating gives CASSQGSLAGNLKYNEQFF.

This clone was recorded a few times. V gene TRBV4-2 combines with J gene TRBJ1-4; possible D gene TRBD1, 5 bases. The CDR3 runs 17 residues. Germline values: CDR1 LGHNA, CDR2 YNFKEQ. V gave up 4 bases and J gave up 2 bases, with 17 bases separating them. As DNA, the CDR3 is TGTGCCAGCAGCCCCCTGGTGGAAGGGGCGACTAATGAAAAACTGTTTTTT. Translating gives CASSPLVEGATNEKLFF.

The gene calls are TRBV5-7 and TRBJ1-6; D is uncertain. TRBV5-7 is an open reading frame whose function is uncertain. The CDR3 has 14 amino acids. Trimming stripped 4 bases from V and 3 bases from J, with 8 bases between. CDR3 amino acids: CASSPRDYNSPLHF. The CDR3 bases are TGTGCCAGCAGCCCCCGGGACTATAATTCACCCCTCCACTTT.

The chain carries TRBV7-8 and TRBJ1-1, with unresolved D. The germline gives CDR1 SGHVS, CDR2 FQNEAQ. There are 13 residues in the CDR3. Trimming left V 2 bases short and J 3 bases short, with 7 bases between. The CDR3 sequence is CASSLIRYTEAFF. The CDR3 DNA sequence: TGTGCCAGCAGCTTAATCCGGTACACTGAAGCTTTCTTT.

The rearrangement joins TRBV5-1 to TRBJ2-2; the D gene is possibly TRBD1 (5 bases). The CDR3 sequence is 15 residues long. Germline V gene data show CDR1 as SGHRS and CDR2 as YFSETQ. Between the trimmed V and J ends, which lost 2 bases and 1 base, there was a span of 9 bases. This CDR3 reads CASSFRQMNTGELFF. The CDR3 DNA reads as TGCGCCAGCAGCTTCAGACAGATGAACACCGGGGAGCTGTTTTTT.

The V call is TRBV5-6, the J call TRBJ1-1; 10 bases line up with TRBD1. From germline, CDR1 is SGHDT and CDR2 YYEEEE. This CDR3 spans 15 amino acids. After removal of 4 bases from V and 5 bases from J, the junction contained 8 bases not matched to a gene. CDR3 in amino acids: CASSRRQGARTEAFF. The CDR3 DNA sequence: TGTGCCAGCAGCCGCAGACAGGGGGCGAGGACTGAAGCTTTCTTT.

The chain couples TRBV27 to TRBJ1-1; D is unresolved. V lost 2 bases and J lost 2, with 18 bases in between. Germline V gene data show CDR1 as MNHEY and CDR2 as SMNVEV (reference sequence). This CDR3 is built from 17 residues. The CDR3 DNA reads TGTGCCAGCAGTTTAAAACCCCCAGTGATCGGTAACACTGAAGCTTTCTTT. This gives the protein CASSLKPPVIGNTEAFF.

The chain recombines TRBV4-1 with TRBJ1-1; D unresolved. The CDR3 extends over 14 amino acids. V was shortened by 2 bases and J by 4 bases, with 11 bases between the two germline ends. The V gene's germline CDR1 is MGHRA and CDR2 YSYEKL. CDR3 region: CASSQPGNPTEAFF. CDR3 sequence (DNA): TGCGCCAGCAGCCAACCGGGCAACCCCACTGAAGCTTTCTTT.

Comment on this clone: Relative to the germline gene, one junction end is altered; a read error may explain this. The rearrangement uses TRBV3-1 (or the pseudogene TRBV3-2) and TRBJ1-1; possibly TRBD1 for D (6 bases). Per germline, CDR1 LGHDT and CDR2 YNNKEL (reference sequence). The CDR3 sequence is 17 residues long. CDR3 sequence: CASSQASRGRGSTEAFF. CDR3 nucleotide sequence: TGTGCCAGCAGTCAAGCGAGCCGGGGGCGTGGAAGCACTGAAGCTTTCTTT.